This T cell receptor (beta chain) was observed in a study of T-cell memory formation after mild COVID-19. Study details: Clustering of TCRs was largely donor specific.

Using constant-segment primers, 5'RACE produced TCR alpha and TCR beta cDNA libraries carrying sample barcodes and UMIs. Each CDR3 protein gets one entry after TCRdb re-called the 5' RACE reads with MiXCR. The top ten clones hold approximately 3.3% of a sample with some 200,000 distinct CDR3 sequences, over 9% of them seen once. Whole-study findings and limits: Prior to infection, memory already included some responding clones, suggesting cross-reactive memory joined. Clones shrinking between day 15 and 85 showed a balanced CD4/CD8 split, and those that grew later tilted toward CD4+.

This clonotype was observed a few times. No antigen is known for it. V lost 2 bases and J 5 bases, leaving 5 bases between the germline ends. CDR3 length: 12 amino acids. Germline values: CDR1 SGHTS, CDR2 YDEGEE. The clonotype originates from a man aged 18 to 29 who had mild COVID-19 (a few samples of this study predate the infection). Cell type and time point are not known. The sample comprised PBMCs or a T cell subset sorted from them (not recorded which). The chain combines TRBV5-8 with TRBJ1-5, with D unclear. CDR3 in DNA: TGTGCCAGCAGCTTTTCCGATCAGCCCCAGCATTTT. It encodes CASSFSDQPQHF.